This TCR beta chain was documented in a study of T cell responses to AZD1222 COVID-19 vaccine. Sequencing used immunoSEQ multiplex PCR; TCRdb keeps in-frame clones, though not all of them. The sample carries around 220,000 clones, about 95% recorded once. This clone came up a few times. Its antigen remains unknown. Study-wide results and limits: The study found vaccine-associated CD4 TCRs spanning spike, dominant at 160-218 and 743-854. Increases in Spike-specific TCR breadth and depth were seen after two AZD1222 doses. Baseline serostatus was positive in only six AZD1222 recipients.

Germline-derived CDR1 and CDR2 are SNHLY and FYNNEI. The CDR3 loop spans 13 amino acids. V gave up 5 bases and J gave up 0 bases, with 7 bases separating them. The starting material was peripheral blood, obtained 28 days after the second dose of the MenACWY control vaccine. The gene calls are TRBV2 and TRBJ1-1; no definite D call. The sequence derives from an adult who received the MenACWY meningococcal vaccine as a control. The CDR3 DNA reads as TGTGCCAGCAGTCCTACAGTGAACACTGAAGCTTTCTTT. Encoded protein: CASSPTVNTEAFF.